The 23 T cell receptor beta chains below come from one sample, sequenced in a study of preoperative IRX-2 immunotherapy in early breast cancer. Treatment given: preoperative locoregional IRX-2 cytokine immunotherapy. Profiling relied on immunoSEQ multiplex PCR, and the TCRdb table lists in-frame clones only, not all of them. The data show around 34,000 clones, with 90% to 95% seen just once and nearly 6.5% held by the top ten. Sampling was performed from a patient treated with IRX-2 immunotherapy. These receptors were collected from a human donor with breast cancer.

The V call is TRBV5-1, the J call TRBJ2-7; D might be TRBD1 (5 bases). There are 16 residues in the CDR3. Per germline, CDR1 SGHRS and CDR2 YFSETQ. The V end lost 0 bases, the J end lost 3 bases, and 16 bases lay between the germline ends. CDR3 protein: CASSLARAGKDYEQYF. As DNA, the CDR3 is TGCGCCAGCAGCTTGGCCAGGGCAGGGAAAGACTACGAGCAGTACTTC.

CDR3 amino acids: CASSYSRATNEKLFF. CDR3 in DNA: TGTGCCAGCAGTTACTCCCGGGCAACTAATGAAAAACTGTTTTTT. This chain joins TRBV6-5 and TRBJ1-4; D gene uncertain. Germline-derived CDR1 and CDR2 are MNHEY and SVGAGI. V dropped 0 bases and J dropped 0 bases, with 5 bases sitting between them. This CDR3 comprises 15 residues.

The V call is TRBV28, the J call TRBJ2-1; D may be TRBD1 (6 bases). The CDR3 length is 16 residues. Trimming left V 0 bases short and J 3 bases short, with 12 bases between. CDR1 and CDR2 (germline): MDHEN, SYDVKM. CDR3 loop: CASSLWAQGNYNEQFF. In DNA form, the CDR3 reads TGTGCCAGCAGTTTATGGGCCCAGGGGAACTACAATGAGCAGTTCTTC.

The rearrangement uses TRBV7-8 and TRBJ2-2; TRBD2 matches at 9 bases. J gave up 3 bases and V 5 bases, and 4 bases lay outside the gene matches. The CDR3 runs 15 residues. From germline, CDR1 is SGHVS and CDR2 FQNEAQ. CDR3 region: CASSLTSGYTGELFF. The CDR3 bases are TGTGCCAGCAGCCTGACTAGCGGTTACACCGGGGAGCTGTTTTTT.

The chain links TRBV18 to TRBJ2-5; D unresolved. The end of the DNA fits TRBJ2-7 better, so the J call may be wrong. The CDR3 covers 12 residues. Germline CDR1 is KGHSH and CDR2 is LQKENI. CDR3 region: CASSPTLYEQYF. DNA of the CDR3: TGTGCCAGCTCACCTACACTGTACGAGCAGTACTTC.

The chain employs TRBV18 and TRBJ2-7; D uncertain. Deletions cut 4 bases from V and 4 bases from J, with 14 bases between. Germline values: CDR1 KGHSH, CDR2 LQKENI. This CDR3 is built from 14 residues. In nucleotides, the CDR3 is TGTGCCAGCTCACAGTTGGAGAACCATTACGAGCAGTACTTC. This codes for CASSQLENHYEQYF. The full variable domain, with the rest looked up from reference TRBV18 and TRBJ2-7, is NAGVMQNPRHLVRRRGQEARLRCSPMKGHSHVYWYRQLPEEGLKFMVYLQKENIIDESGMPKERFSAEFPKEGPSILRIQQVVRGDSAAYFCASSQLENHYEQYFGPGTRLTVT.

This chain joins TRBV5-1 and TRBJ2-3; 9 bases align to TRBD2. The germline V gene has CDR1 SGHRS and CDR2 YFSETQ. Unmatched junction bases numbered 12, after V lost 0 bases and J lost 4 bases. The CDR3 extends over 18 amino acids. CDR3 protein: CASSLGGGASFRADTQYF. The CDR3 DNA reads TGCGCCAGCAGCTTGGGCGGGGGGGCTAGTTTCCGGGCAGATACGCAGTATTTT.

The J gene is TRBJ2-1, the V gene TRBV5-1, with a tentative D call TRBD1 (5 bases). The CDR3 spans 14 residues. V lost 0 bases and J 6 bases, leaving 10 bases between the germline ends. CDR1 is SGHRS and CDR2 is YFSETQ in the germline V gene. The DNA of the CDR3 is TGCGCCAGCAGCTTGGGACAGATCAGCAATGAGCAGTTCTTC. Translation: CASSLGQISNEQFF.

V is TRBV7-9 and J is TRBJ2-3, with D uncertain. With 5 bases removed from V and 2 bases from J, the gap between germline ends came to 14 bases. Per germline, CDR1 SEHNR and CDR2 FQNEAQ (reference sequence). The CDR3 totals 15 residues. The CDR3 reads CASSPTFPFTDTQYF. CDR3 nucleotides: TGTGCCAGCAGCCCCACGTTCCCCTTCACAGATACGCAGTATTTT.

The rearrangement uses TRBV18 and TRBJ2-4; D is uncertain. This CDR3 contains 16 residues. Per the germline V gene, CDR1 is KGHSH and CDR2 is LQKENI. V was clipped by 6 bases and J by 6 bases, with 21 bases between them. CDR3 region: CASSPNSKLTGNIQYF. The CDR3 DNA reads TGTGCCAGCTCCCCTAATTCAAAACTGACTGGAAACATTCAGTACTTC. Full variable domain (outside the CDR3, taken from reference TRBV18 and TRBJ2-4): NAGVMQNPRHLVRRRGQEARLRCSPMKGHSHVYWYRQLPEEGLKFMVYLQKENIIDESGMPKERFSAEFPKEGPSILRIQQVVRGDSAAYFCASSPNSKLTGNIQYFGAGTRLSVL.

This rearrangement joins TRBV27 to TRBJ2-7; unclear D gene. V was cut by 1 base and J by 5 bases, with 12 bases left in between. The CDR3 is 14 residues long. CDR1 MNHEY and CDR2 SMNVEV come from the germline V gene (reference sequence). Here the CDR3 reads CASSLLGNEDEQYF. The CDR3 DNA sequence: TGTGCCAGCAGTTTATTGGGGAATGAGGACGAGCAGTACTTC.

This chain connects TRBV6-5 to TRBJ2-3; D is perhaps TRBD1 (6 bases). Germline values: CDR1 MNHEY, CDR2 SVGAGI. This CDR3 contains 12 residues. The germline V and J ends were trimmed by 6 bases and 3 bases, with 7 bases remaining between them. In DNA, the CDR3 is TGTGCCAGCAGGAGGGGGACAGATACGCAGTATTTT. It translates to CASRRGTDTQYF.

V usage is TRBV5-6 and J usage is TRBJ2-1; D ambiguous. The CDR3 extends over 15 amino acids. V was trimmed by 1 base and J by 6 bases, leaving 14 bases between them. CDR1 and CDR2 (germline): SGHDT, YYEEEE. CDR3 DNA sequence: TGTGCCAGCAGCTTGTACCGTCGCGATCGCAATGAGCAGTTCTTC. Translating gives CASSLYRRDRNEQFF.

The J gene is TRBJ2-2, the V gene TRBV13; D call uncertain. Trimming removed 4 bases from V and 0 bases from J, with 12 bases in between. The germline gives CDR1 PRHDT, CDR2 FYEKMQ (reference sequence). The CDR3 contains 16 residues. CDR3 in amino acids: CASSSLYSPNTGELFF. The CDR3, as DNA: TGTGCCAGCAGCTCCCTCTACAGCCCGAACACCGGGGAGCTGTTTTTT. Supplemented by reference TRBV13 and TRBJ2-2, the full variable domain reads AAGVIQSPRHLIKEKRETATLKCYPIPRHDTVYWYQQGPGQDPQFLISFYEKMQSDKGSIPDRFSAQQFSDYHSELNMSSLELGDSALYFCASSSLYSPNTGELFFGEGSRLTVL.

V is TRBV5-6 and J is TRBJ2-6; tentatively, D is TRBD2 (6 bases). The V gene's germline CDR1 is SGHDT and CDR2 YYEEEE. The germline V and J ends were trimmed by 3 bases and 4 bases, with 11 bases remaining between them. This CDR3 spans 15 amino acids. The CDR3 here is CASSSPGVGANVLTF. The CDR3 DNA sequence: TGTGCCAGCAGCTCCCCGGGGGTCGGGGCCAACGTCCTGACTTTC. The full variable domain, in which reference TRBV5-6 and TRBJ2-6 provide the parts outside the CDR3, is DAGVTQSPTHLIKTRGQQVTLRCSPKSGHDTVSWYQQALGQGPQFIFQYYEEEERQRGNFPDRFSGHQFPNYSSELNVNALLLGDSALYLCASSSPGVGANVLTFGAGSRLTVL.

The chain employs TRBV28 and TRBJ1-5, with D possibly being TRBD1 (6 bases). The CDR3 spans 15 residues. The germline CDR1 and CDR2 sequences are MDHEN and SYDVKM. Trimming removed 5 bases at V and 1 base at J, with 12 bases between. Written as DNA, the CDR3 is TGTGCCAGCAGTACCCGAGGGGGAAGCAATCAGCCCCAGCATTTT. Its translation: CASSTRGGSNQPQHF.

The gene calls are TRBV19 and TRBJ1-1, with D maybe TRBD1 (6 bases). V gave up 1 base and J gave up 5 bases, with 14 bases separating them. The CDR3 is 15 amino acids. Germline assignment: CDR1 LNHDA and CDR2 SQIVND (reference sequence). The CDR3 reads CASSIVNRESTEAFF. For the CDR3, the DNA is TGTGCCAGTAGTATAGTAAACAGGGAGAGTACTGAAGCTTTCTTT. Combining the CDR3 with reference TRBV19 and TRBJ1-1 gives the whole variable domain DGGITQSPKYLFRKEGQNVTLSCEQNLNHDAMYWYRQDPGQGLRLIYYSQIVNDFQKGDIAEGYSVSREKKESFPLTVTSAQKNPTAFYLCASSIVNRESTEAFFGQGTRLTVV.

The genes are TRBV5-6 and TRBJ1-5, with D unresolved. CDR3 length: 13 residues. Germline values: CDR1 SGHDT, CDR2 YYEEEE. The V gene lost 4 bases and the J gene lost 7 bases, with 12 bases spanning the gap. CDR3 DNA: TGTGCCAGCAGCCTAGCAGGATTGCAGCCCCAGCATTTT. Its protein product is CASSLAGLQPQHF.

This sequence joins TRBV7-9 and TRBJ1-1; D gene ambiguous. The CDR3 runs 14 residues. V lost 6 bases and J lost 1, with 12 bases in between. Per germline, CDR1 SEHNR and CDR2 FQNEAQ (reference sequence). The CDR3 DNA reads TGTGCCAGCAGGCCCTCAACTGGGAACACTGAAGCTTTCTTT. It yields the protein CASRPSTGNTEAFF.

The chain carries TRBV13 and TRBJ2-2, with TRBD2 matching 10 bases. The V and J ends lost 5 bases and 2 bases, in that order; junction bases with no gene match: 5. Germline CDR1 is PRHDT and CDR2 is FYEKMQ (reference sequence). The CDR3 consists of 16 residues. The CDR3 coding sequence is TGTGCCAGCAGCGAGCGACTAGCGGGTAACACCGGGGAGCTGTTTTTT. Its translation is CASSERLAGNTGELFF.

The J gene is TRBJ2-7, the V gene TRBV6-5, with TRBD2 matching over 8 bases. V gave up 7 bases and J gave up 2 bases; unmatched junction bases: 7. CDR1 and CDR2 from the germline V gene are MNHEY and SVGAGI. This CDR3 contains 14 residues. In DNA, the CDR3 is TGTGCCAGCATCGGAACTAGCGGTCCCTACGAGCAGTACTTC. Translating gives CASIGTSGPYEQYF.

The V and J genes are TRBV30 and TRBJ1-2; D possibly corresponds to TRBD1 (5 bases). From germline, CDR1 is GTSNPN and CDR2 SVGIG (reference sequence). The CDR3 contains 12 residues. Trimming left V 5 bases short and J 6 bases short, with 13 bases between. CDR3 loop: CAWAGRNNGYTF. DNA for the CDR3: TGTGCCTGGGCAGGGAGAAATAATGGCTACACCTTC.

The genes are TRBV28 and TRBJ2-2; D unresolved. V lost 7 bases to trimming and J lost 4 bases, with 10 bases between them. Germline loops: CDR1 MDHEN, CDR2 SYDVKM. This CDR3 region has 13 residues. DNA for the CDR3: TGTGCCAGCATCAAATCGGGCACCGGGGAGCTGTTTTTT. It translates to CASIKSGTGELFF. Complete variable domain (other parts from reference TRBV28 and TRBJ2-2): DVKVTQSSRYLVKRTGEKVFLECVQDMDHENMFWYRQDPGLGLRLIYFSYDVKMKEKGDIPEGYSVSREKKERFSLILESASTNQTSMYLCASIKSGTGELFFGEGSRLTVL.